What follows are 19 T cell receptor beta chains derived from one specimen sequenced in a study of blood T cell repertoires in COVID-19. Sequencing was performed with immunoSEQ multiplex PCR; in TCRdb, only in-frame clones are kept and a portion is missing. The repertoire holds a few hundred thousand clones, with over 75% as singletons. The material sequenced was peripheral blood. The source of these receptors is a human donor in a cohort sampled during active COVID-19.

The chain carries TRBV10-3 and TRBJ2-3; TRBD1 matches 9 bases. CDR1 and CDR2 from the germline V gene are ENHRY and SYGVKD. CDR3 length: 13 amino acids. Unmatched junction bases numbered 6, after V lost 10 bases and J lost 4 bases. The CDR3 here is CATIQGAADTQYF. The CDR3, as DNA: TGTGCCACCATACAGGGGGCGGCAGATACGCAGTATTTT.

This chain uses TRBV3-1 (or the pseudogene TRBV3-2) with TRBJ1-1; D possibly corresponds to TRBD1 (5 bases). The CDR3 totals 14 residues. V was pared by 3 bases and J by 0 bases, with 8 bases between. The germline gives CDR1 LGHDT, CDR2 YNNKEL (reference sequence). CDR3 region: CASSQEGLNTEAFF. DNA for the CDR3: TGTGCCAGCAGCCAGGAGGGGCTGAACACTGAAGCTTTCTTT.

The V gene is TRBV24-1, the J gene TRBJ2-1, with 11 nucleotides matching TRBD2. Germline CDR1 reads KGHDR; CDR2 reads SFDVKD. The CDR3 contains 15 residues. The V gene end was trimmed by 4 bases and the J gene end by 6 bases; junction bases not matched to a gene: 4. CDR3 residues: CATSDRLAGSNEQFF. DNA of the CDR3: TGTGCCACCAGTGACCGACTAGCGGGGAGCAATGAGCAGTTCTTC.

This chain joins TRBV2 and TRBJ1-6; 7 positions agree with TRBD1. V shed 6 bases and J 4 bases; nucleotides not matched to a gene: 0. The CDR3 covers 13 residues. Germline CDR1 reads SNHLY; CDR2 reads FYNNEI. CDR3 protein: CASRGQYNSPLHF. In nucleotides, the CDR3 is TGTGCCAGCAGGGGACAGTATAATTCACCCCTCCACTTT.

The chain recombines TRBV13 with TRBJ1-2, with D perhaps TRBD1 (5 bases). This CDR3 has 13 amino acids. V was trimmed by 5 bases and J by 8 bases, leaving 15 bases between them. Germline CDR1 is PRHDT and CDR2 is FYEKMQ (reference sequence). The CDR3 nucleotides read TGTGCCAGCAGCCTTCAGGGTATTTCGGGCTACACCTTC. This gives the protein CASSLQGISGYTF. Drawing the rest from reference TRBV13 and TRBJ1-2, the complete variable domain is AAGVIQSPRHLIKEKRETATLKCYPIPRHDTVYWYQQGPGQDPQFLISFYEKMQSDKGSIPDRFSAQQFSDYHSELNMSSLELGDSALYFCASSLQGISGYTFGSGTRLTVV.

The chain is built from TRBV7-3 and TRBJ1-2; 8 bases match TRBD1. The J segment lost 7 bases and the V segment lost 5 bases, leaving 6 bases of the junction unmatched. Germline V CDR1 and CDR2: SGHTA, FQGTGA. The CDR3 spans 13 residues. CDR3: CASSQDRAGGYTF. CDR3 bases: TGTGCCAGCAGCCAGGACAGGGCGGGTGGCTACACCTTC.

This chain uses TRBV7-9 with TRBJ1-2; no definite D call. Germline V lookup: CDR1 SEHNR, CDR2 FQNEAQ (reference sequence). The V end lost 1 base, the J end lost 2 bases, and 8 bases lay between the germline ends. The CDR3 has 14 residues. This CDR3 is CASSLVLRNYGYTF. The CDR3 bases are TGTGCCAGCAGCTTAGTTTTGAGGAACTATGGCTACACCTTC.

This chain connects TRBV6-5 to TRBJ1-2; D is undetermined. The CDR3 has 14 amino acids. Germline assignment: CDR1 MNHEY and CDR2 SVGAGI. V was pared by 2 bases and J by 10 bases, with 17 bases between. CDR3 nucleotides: TGTGCCAGCAGTTACCAAACTAAGAAAGTACCCTACACCTTC. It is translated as CASSYQTKKVPYTF.

Here the CDR3 reads CASRARDRGYHEQFF. The DNA for the CDR3 is TGTGCCAGCAGGGCCCGGGACAGGGGGTACCATGAGCAGTTCTTC. The chain couples TRBV2 to TRBJ2-1; 11 bases are a match to TRBD1. This CDR3 spans 15 amino acids. Germline values: CDR1 SNHLY, CDR2 FYNNEI. J gave up 8 bases and V 6 bases, and 9 bases lay outside the gene matches.

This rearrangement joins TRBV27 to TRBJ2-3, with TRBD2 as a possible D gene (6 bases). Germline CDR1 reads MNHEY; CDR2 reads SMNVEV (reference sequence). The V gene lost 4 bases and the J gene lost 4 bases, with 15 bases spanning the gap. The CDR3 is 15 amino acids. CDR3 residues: CASSSPRRDSDTQYF. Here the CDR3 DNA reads TGTGCCAGCAGTTCCCCTAGGCGGGATTCAGATACGCAGTATTTT.

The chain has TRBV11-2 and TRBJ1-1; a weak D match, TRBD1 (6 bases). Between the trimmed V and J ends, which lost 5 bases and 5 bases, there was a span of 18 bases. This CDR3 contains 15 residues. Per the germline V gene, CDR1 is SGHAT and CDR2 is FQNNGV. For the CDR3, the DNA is TGTGCCAGCAGCCCTAGGACAGCGGGGGGAACTGAAGCTTTCTTT. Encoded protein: CASSPRTAGGTEAFF. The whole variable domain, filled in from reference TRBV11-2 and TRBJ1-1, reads EAGVAQSPRYKIIEKRQSVAFWCNPISGHATLYWYQQILGQGPKLLIQFQNNGVVDDSQLPKDRFSAERLKGVDSTLKIQPAKLEDSAVYLCASSPRTAGGTEAFFGQGTRLTVV.

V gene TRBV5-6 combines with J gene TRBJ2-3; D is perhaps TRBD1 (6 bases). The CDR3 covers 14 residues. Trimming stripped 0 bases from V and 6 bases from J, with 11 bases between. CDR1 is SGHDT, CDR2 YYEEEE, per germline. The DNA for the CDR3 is TGTGCCAGCAGCTTGGAAGGGGGTGCGGATACGCAGTATTTT. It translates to CASSLEGGADTQYF. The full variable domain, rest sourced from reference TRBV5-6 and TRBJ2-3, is DAGVTQSPTHLIKTRGQQVTLRCSPKSGHDTVSWYQQALGQGPQFIFQYYEEEERQRGNFPDRFSGHQFPNYSSELNVNALLLGDSALYLCASSLEGGADTQYFGPGTRLTVL.

The CDR3 bases are TGTGCCAGCAGCTTAGACTCTTTCACAGATACGCAGTATTTT. Encoded protein: CASSLDSFTDTQYF. The gene calls are TRBV5-5 and TRBJ2-3; D remains unclear. Germline V gene sequence: CDR1 SGHKS, CDR2 YYEKEE (reference sequence). This CDR3 region has 14 residues. The V gene lost 2 bases and the J gene lost 2 bases, with 9 bases spanning the gap. Based on the CDR3 plus reference TRBV5-5 and TRBJ2-3, the full variable domain is DAGVTQSPTHLIKTRGQQVTLRCSPISGHKSVSWYQQVLGQGPQFIFQYYEKEERGRGNFPDRFSARQFPNYSSELNVNALLLGDSALYLCASSLDSFTDTQYFGPGTRLTVL.

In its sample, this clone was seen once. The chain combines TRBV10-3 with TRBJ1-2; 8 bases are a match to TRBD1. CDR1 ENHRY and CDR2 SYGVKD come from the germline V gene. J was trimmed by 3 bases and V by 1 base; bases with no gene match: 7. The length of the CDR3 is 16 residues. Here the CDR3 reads CAISEFRAGGDYGYTF. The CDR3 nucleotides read TGTGCCATCAGTGAGTTTAGGGCAGGGGGCGACTATGGCTACACCTTC.

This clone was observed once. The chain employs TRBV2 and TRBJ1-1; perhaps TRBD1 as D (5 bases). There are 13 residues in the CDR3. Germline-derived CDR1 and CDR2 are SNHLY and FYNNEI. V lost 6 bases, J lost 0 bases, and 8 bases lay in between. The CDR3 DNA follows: TGTGCCAGCAGCCAGGGTCTGAACACTGAAGCTTTCTTT. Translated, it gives CASSQGLNTEAFF.

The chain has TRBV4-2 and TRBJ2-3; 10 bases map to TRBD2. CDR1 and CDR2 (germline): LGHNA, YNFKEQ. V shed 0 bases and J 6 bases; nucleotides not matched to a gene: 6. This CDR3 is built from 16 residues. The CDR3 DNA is TGTGCCAGCAGCCAAGATCGTAGCGGGGGGTTGGATACGCAGTATTTT. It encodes CASSQDRSGGLDTQYF.

CDR3 nucleotides: TGTGCCAGCAGCTCCTCTCGGGTCTCTGGAAACACCATATATTTT. It translates to CASSSSRVSGNTIYF. The rearrangement uses TRBV7-2 and TRBJ1-3; D unresolved. The CDR3 contains 15 residues. Germline V gives CDR1 SGHTA, CDR2 FQGNSA. Trimming cost V 4 bases and J 0 bases, with 10 bases left between them.

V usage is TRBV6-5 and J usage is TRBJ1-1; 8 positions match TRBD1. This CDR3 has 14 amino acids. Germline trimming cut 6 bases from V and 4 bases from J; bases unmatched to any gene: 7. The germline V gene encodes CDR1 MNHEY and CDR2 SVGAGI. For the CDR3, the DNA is TGTGCCAGCAGGACGGACAGGGTCTTCACTGAAGCTTTCTTT. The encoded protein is CASRTDRVFTEAFF.

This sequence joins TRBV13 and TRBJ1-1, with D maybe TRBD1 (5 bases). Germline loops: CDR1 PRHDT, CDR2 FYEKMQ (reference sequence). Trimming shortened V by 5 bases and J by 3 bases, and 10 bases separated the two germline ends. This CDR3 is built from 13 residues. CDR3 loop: CASSPPGHTEAFF. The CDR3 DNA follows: TGTGCCAGCAGCCCTCCAGGGCACACTGAAGCTTTCTTT.